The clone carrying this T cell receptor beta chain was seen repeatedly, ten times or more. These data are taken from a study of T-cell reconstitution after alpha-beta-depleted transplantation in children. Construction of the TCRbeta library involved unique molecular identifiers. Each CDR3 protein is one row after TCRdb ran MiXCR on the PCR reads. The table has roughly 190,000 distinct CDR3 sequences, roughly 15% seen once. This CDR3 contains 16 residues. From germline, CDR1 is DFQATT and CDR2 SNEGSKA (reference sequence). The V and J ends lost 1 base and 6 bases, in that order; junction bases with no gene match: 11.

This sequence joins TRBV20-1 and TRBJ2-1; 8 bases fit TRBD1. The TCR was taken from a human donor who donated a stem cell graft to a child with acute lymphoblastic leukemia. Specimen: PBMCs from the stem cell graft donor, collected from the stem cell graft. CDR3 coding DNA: TGCAGTGCTAGAGTCCTGTGGGGACAGGCGATCAATGAGCAGTTCTTC. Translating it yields CSARVLWGQAINEQFF.